The entry below gives a single T cell receptor (beta chain) sequence along with its context. These data come from a study of patients and donors after allogeneic stem cell transplantation. MiXCR was run by TCRdb on the RT-PCR reads, yielding one entry per CDR3 protein. The sample lists 150,000 to 200,000 distinct CDR3 sequences; roughly 24% were seen once. V shed 6 bases and J 7 bases; nucleotides not matched to a gene: 14. The length of the CDR3 is 15 residues. This sequence was found in a human donor who was either an allogeneic HSCT recipient or a stem cell or donor lymphocyte infusion donor (not recorded which). It is not recorded whose cells these are; they may come from a transplant donor. The chain carries TRBV12-3 or TRBV12-4 and TRBJ1-2; 7 bases line up with TRBD1. Sequencing was done on a sample of blood, either unsorted or a sorted T cell fraction (not recorded which). CDR3 coding DNA: TGTGCCAGCAGCGCCACCGATGACAGGGCGGGTGGCTACACCTTC. It translates to CASSATDDRAGGYTF.